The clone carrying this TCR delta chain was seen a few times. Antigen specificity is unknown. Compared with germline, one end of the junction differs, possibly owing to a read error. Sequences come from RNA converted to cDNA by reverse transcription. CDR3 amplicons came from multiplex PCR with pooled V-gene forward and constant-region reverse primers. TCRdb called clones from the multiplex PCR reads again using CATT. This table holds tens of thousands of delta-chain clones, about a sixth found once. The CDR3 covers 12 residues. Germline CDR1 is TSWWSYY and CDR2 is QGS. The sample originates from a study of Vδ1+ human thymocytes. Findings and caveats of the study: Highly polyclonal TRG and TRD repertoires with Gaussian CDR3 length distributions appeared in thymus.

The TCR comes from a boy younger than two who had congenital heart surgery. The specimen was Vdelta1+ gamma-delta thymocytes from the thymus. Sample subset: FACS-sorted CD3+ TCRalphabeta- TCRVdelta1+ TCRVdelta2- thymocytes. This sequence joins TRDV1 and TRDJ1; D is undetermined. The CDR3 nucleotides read TGTGCTCTTATGCCGCCCACCGATGAACTCATCTTT. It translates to CALMPPTDELIF.